What follows describes a single T cell receptor beta chain. Data came from immunoSEQ multiplex PCR; TCRdb stores just in-frame clones and leaves some out. The data show about 2,100,000 clones, with more than 85% seen just once and 1.7% held by the top ten. Naive CD8 cells lacked CD45RO and underwent positive selection for CCR7, leaving out terminally differentiated effector memory CD45RA+ cells. Per the germline V gene, CDR1 is MGHRA and CDR2 is YSYEKL. CDR3 size: 16 residues. V lost 0 bases and J 4 bases, leaving 15 bases between the germline ends. The record originates from a study of shared clonotypes between healthy human individuals. In the study overall: Donors had three CD4 naive, three CD4 memory, two CD8 naive and one CD8 memory plate apiece.

The sequencing sample was made of naive CD8+ T cells from PBMCs. This rearrangement joins TRBV4-1 to TRBJ1-2, with D tentatively TRBD1 (5 bases). The clonotype comes from a man aged 18 to 30 in good health. Some clones in this sample may be carry-over from other donors' samples. The CDR3 spells CASSQERGGARYGYTF. The CDR3 DNA sequence: TGCGCCAGCAGCCAAGAAAGAGGAGGGGCCCGCTATGGCTACACCTTC.